This T cell receptor beta chain was captured in a study of blood T cell repertoires in COVID-19. The overall study: The study drew acute and convalescent COVID-19 samples from the United States, Italy and Spain. The cDNA or gDNA used as material had been derived from T cells, B-cell-depleted T cells, or PBMCs.

Methods used by the authors: Reference gene primers were amplified, and this amplification served to estimate nucleated cell counts. The assay was immunoSEQ multiplex PCR, and TCRdb's table has in-frame clones only and misses some. V and J calls and clone size are given by that table; D and trimming were obtained from the DNA. Here the sample spans some 200,000 clones, approximately 86% being singletons. CDR3 size: 13 residues. Germline-derived CDR1 and CDR2 are WNHNN and SYGVQD (reference sequence). The V and J ends lost 8 bases and 0 bases respectively, with 10 bases between them. V and J are TRBV10-1 and TRBJ1-1; D possibly corresponds to TRBD1 (5 bases). This sequence was found in a man between 18 and 29 years old with active or convalescent COVID-19. What was sequenced was peripheral blood. For the CDR3, the DNA is TGCGCCAGCTCTCGACAGTTGAACACTGAAGCTTTCTTT. Translating gives CASSRQLNTEAFF.